The clone carrying this TCR beta chain was detected only a few times. Previously published methods and listed TCR primers were used for the bulk TCR libraries. TCRdb re-called the PCR reads with MiXCR, one entry per CDR3 protein. The repertoire includes some 320,000 distinct CDR3 sequences, roughly 24% of them detected once, and about 0.7% sits in the top ten. A CD8+CD4-CCR7+CD45RA+ gate was used to sort naive CD8 T cells. This entry belongs to a study of molecular identifiers for immune sequencing clone quantification. Germline V gene lookup returns CDR1 SEHNR and CDR2 FQNEAQ (reference sequence). V shed 4 bases and J 0 bases; nucleotides not matched to a gene: 7. This CDR3 has 17 residues.

The clonotype was recovered from a human donor in good health. Some libraries in this study had Jurkat cell RNA spiked in. The specimen was naive CD8+ T cells from blood, with Jurkat cell RNA spiked in. Noted subset: FACS-sorted CD8+CD4-CCR7+CD45RA+ naive T cells. This chain connects TRBV7-9 to TRBJ2-7; 12 bases match TRBD2. Written as DNA, the CDR3 is TGTGCCAGCAGCTCCGGACTAGCGGGGCAAAGCTCCTACGAGCAGTACTTC. The encoded protein is CASSSGLAGQSSYEQYF.